The 2 T cell receptor beta chains below were found in one sample sequenced in a study of human T cells and chemical hapten exposure. Using its own MiXCR run on the 5' RACE reads, TCRdb lists one record per CDR3 protein. The sample lists 130,000 or so distinct CDR3 sequences; 3.5% to 5% were seen once. The starting material, unfractionated whole blood, was used for total RNA extraction. Receptors were obtained from a female donor in good health.

Many counts were recorded for this clonotype. The rearrangement joins TRBV12-3 or TRBV12-4 to TRBJ2-3; D may be TRBD1 (6 bases). V lost 3 bases to trimming and J lost 0 bases, with 13 bases between them. This CDR3 has 16 residues. Here the CDR3 DNA reads TGTGCCAGCAGTTTGGGGGCGGCCCCTAGCACAGATACGCAGTATTTT. Residues: CASSLGAAPSTDTQYF.

The sample holds many counts of this clonotype. The chain carries TRBV4-2 and TRBJ1-6; D uncertain. This CDR3 contains 15 residues. Germline V CDR1 and CDR2: LGHNA, YNFKEQ. Trimming left V 1 base short and J 6 bases short, with 10 bases between. Written as DNA, the CDR3 is TGTGCCAGCAGCCAAGGCGGGGTTAGTAATTCACCCCTCCACTTT. This encodes CASSQGGVSNSPLHF.